A selection of T cell receptor beta chains follows, all from one sample in a study of blood T cells in healthy people across ages. TCRdb passed the 5' RACE reads through MiXCR, listing each CDR3 protein once. In the table there are hundreds of thousands of distinct CDR3 sequences, approximately 49% of which are singletons. Sequencing was performed on blood. The receptors were sampled from a woman aged 55-69 years in good health. Both conserved end residues are part of each CDR3. D genes are given only for firm matches. Size is stated for part of the rows, as once, few or many counts, or as a class when the clone is expanded.

CDR3aa | CDR3nt | abundance | d_gene | v_gene | len | j_gene
CATSRDGIYGYTF | TGTGCCACCAGCAGAGACGGAATCTATGGCTACACCTTC | few | . | TRBV15 | 13 | TRBJ1-2
CASRLAGGQVFGEQYF | TGTGCCAGCAGACTAGCGGGAGGGCAGGTCTTTGGGGAGCAGTACTTC | . | TRBD2 | TRBV4-2 | 16 | TRBJ2-7
CSVEPSGIGSDEQYF | TGCAGCGTTGAACCTAGCGGGATAGGGTCTGACGAGCAGTACTTC | many | TRBD2 | TRBV29-1 | 15 | TRBJ2-7
CASALRDTGTEAFF | TGTGCCAGCGCCCTCCGGGACACGGGCACTGAAGCTTTCTTT | few | . | TRBV2 | 14 | TRBJ1-1
CASSQDVPASGRTDTQYF | TGCGCCAGCAGCCAAGATGTCCCTGCTAGCGGGAGAACAGATACGCAGTATTTT | . | TRBD2 | TRBV4-1 | 18 | TRBJ2-3
CASGRTGETEAFF | TGTGCCAGCGGGCGGACAGGGGAGACTGAAGCTTTCTTT | few | TRBD1 | TRBV7-2 | 13 | TRBJ1-1
CSGGHRNTEAFF | TGCAGCGGGGGACATCGGAACACTGAAGCTTTCTTT | few | . | TRBV29-1 | 12 | TRBJ1-1
CASSREIPAEAYNSPLHF | TGTGCCAGCAGTCGAGAAATCCCTGCCGAAGCCTATAATTCACCCCTCCACTTT | . | . | TRBV6-1 | 18 | TRBJ1-6
CASSEEDRALAKNIQYF | TGTGCCAGCAGTGAAGAAGACAGAGCCCTAGCCAAAAACATTCAGTACTTC | . | . | TRBV2 | 17 | TRBJ2-4
CASSQRLAGNNEQFF | TGTGCCAGCAGCCAGAGACTAGCGGGGAACAATGAGCAGTTCTTC | . | TRBD2 | TRBV7-2 | 15 | TRBJ2-1
CASSQDNTGLQPQHF | TGTGCCAGCAGCCAAGATAATACAGGACTCCAGCCCCAGCATTTT | once | . | TRBV3-1 | 15 | TRBJ1-5
CAITGTDQETQYF | TGTGCCATTACCGGGACAGACCAAGAGACCCAGTACTTC | . | TRBD1 | TRBV10-3 | 13 | TRBJ2-5
CAWSVLAGGETQYF | TGTGCCTGGAGTGTGCTGGCGGGCGGAGAGACCCAGTACTTC | . | . | TRBV30 | 14 | TRBJ2-5
CASSFEWSSYNEQFF | TGTGCCAGCAGCTTTGAATGGAGCTCCTACAATGAGCAGTTCTTC | . | . | TRBV7-2 | 15 | TRBJ2-1
CASSLRQGDSEQFF | TGTGCCAGCAGCCTCAGACAGGGGGACAGTGAGCAGTTCTTC | . | TRBD1 | TRBV7-9 | 14 | TRBJ2-1
CASSLAAETTNYGYTF | TGTGCCAGCAGCTTAGCGGCAGAGACTACGAACTATGGCTACACCTTC | . | . | TRBV7-6 | 16 | TRBJ1-2
CSARGSYGYTF | TGCAGTGCTAGAGGGAGCTATGGCTACACCTTC | . | . | TRBV20-1 | 11 | TRBJ1-2